This T cell receptor (beta chain) was captured in a study of cytomegalovirus exposure and HLA in healthy donors. Clones were read by immunoSEQ multiplex PCR, and TCRdb kept only the in-frame ones, dropping some. This sample carries over 200,000 clones, around 88% of them seen once, and the ten largest clones take 2.9%. A word on this clone: Its antigen is still unknown.

Study results and limitations: High specificity and sensitivity for cytomegalovirus status were reported for the classifier.

This TCR was sampled from a woman aged 18-35 years in good health and CMV-seronegative. What was sequenced was PBMCs.

CDR3 amino acids: CASSTGTAPKGYGYTF. DNA of the CDR3: TGTGCCAGCAGTACCGGGACAGCACCCAAAGGCTATGGCTACACCTTC. V usage is TRBV28 and J usage is TRBJ1-2; TRBD1 matches at 7 bases. There are 16 residues in the CDR3. Looked up from germline, CDR1 is MDHEN and CDR2 is SYDVKM. V lost 5 bases, J lost 4 bases, and 13 bases stayed unmatched.